These 8 T cell receptor beta chains originate from one sample sequenced in a study of beta chain features in type 1 diabetes. Of the isolated RNA, all was reverse transcribed, and so the sequenced material was expressed TCRB transcripts. The table came from immunoSEQ multiplex PCR; TCRdb's copy has only in-frame clones and leaves some out. The table has 140,000 or so clones, 7% to 10% seen once. Sequencing used central memory CD4+ T cells from blood. The receptor source for this set is a man younger than 35 in good health.

This clone has just a few counts. The chain employs TRBV4-2 and TRBJ2-2; 9 bases agree with TRBD2. Germline CDR1 is LGHNA and CDR2 is YNFKEQ. V lost 1 base, J lost 6 bases, and 12 bases stayed unmatched. The CDR3 runs 18 residues. Written as DNA, the CDR3 is TGTGCCAGCAGCCAAGCTGGCGGGGGGGCACGTTTCGCCGGGGAGCTGTTTTTT. It translates to CASSQAGGGARFAGELFF.

This clone showed up just a few times. The chain carries TRBV4-3 and TRBJ1-6, with D possibly matching TRBD1 (5 bases). The germline gives CDR1 LGHNA, CDR2 YSLEER. Trimming removed 0 bases from V and 4 bases from J, with 10 bases in between. The CDR3 covers 16 residues. The CDR3 DNA follows: TGCGCCAGCAGCCAAGAAGGGGCAGTTTATAATTCACCCCTCCACTTT. Its translation is CASSQEGAVYNSPLHF.

The gene calls are TRBV6-5 and TRBJ2-7; tentatively, D is TRBD1 (5 bases). The V gene's germline CDR1 is MNHEY and CDR2 SVGAGI. The CDR3 is made up of 15 amino acids. The V gene lost 8 bases and the J gene lost 3 bases, with 20 bases spanning the gap. The chain's CDR3 is CASRPTTRALYEQYF. The CDR3, as DNA: TGTGCCAGCCGCCCCACAACCAGGGCCCTCTACGAGCAGTACTTC.

The V gene is TRBV4-2, the J gene TRBJ2-5; 7 nucleotides align to TRBD2. Germline lookup yields CDR1 LGHNA and CDR2 YNFKEQ. Unmatched junction bases numbered 6, after V lost 4 bases and J lost 1 base. The CDR3 length is 15 residues. The CDR3 protein is CASSLREAFQETQYF. Written as DNA, the CDR3 is TGTGCCAGCAGCCTCCGGGAGGCTTTCCAAGAGACCCAGTACTTC.

This clone was counted once. The J gene is TRBJ2-7, the V gene TRBV7-9; 9 positions agree with TRBD2. V shed 0 bases and J 1 base; nucleotides not matched to a gene: 7. Germline V gene lookup returns CDR1 SEHNR and CDR2 FQNEAQ (reference sequence). The CDR3 contains 17 residues. DNA of the CDR3: TGTGCCAGCAGCTTAGCGGGTAGCGGGGGACGGTCCTACGAGCAGTACTTC. It yields the protein CASSLAGSGGRSYEQYF.

A few counts support this clone. This rearrangement joins TRBV5-5 to TRBJ1-5, with 12 positions matching TRBD1. The CDR3 has 17 residues. With V trimmed by 2 bases and J by 6 bases, 9 bases remained unmatched. CDR1 is SGHKS, CDR2 YYEKEE, per germline (reference sequence). The CDR3 sequence: CASSFTPGQGAGQPQHF. CDR3 nucleotide sequence: TGTGCCAGCAGCTTTACCCCGGGACAGGGGGCGGGTCAGCCCCAGCATTTT.

The chain uses TRBV19 and TRBJ1-1, with a tentative D call TRBD1 (6 bases). This CDR3 contains 14 residues. CDR1 is LNHDA, CDR2 SQIVND, per germline (reference sequence). The V gene lost 6 bases and the J gene lost 5 bases, with 16 bases spanning the gap. The CDR3 bases are TGTGCCAGTAGGCATCCAGGGGAAAGGACTGAAGCTTTCTTT. Translation gives CASRHPGERTEAFF.

The rearrangement uses TRBV6-1 and TRBJ2-3; TRBD2 agrees at 14 bases. This CDR3 comprises 16 residues. With 2 bases clipped from V and 4 bases from J, the junction kept 2 bases outside the gene matches. Germline loops: CDR1 MNHNS, CDR2 SASEGT. The CDR3 DNA sequence: TGTGCCAGCAGTGAAAGGGGACTAGCGGGGGCAGATACGCAGTATTTT. Translation: CASSERGLAGADTQYF.